This T cell receptor beta chain was found in a study of OX40 agonist ivuxolimab in advanced cancers. About the investigation overall: Ivuxolimab was a fully human IgG2 agonistic monoclonal antibody targeting the costimulatory receptor OX40 (CD134). Intravenous ivuxolimab was administered to patients every 2 weeks at six dose levels: 0.01, 0.1, 0.3, 1.5, 3 and 10 mg/kg. Of the roughly 52 patients in dose escalation, 19 had hepatocellular carcinoma, about 15 had melanoma, 9 had renal cell carcinoma and 9 had head and neck cancer. A male proportion of about 79% and a mean age of roughly 58 years, ranging from 23 to 79, were recorded for the dose-escalation cohort. Patients were allowed to have had prior anti-PD-1, anti-PD-L1 or anti-CTLA-4 therapy, and less than 45% of the dose-escalation patients had previously received checkpoint inhibitors. Partial responses were achieved by three dose-escalation patients, of whom one had hepatocellular carcinoma and two had cutaneous melanoma. Peripheral TCRbeta sequencing was intended to test whether TCR sequence diversity was altered and clonal T-cell expansion was caused by ivuxolimab. The paper reports the monotherapy dose-escalation portion (N of about 51 patients) of the phase I ivuxolimab trial.

CDR1 and CDR2 were assigned from the germline V gene as SGHRS and YFSETQ. V lost 4 bases and J lost 2 bases, and the count of bases not matched to a germline gene is 9. Measured from the cysteine to the phenylalanine, the CDR3 is 16 residues long. Solely the CDR3 DNA is kept, with 48 bases framed from the first base. Patients with autoimmune disease history or receiving systemic immunosuppression were excluded from the trial. Peripheral blood for TCR sequencing was collected from all dose cohorts at baseline, on cycle 4 day 1, and on cycle 7 day 1. Samples were obtained from an open-label, multicenter, first-in-human phase I dose-escalation trial of ivuxolimab. Adults with locally advanced or metastatic head and neck squamous cell, hepatocellular, melanoma or renal cell carcinoma were enrolled in the trial. Before TCR sequencing, CD4+ T cells and CD8+ T cells were sorted from peripheral blood as separate populations.

Broader findings and caveats from the paper: Low levels of normalized T-cell clonal expansion were also seen in some patients who did not respond. In partial responders in the 0.1-3.0 mg/kg groups, normalized peripheral clonal expansion was found to be among the lowest, especially among CD8+ T cells. After ivuxolimab, more expanded clones were found on average in CD8+ T cells than in CD4+ T cells. Antigen specificity was not determined for the clonally expanded peripheral T cells. At doses from 0.1 to 3.0 mg/kg, clonal expansion was seen in both CD4+ and CD8+ blood T cells between baseline and week 6.

To sequence the TCRbeta CDR3 region, genomic DNA was isolated from the sorted cells. The immunoSEQ Assay was used for sequencing of TCRbeta CDR3 regions. In TCRdb, the immuneACCESS table is reduced to in-frame sequences with V and J assigned. These tables do not hold every clone; where another copy was compared, an unresolved V gene accounts for under half, and the others remain unexplained. Counted in this sample were some 86,000 clones; 91% of them appeared once. Jointly, the top ten make up approximately 6.9% of the sample. On this clone itself: It has no known antigen specificity. No base quality values were provided; no much bigger clone lies one nucleotide off.

The receptor's source is an adult with an advanced solid tumor such as melanoma, head and neck, liver or kidney cancer. The chain employs TRBV5-1 and TRBJ1-1; the junction holds 9 bases that match TRBD1. The material was CD4+ or CD8+ T cells sorted from blood, obtained in a trial of the OX40 agonist ivuxolimab. The CDR3 sequence is CASSPAGTGSNTEAFF. The sequenced DNA is TGCGCCAGCAGCCCGGCCGGGACAGGGAGTAACACTGAAGCTTTCTTT.